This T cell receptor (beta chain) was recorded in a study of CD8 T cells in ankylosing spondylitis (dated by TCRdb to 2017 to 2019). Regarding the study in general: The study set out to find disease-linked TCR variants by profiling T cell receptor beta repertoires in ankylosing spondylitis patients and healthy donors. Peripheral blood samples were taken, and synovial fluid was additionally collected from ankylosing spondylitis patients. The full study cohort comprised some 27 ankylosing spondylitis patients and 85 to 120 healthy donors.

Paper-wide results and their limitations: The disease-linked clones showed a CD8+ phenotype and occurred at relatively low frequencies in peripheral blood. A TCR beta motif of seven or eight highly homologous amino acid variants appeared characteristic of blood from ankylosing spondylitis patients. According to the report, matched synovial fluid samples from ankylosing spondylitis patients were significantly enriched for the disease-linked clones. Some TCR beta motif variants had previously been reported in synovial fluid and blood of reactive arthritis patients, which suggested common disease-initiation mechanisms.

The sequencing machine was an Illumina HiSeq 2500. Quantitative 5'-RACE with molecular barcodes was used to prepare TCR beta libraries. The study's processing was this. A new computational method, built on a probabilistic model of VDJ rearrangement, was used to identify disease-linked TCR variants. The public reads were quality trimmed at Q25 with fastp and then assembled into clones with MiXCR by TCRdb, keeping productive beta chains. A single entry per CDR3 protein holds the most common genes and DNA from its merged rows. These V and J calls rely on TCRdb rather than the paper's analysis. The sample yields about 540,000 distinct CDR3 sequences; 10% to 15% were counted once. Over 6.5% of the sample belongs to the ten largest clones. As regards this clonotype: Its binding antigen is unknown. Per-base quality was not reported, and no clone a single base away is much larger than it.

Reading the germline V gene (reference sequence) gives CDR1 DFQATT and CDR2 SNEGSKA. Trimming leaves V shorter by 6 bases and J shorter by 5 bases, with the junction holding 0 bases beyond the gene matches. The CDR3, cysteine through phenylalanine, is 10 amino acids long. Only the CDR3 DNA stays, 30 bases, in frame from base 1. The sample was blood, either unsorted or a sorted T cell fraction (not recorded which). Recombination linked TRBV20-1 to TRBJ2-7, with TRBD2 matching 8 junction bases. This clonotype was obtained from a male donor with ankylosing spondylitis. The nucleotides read TGCAGTGCCGGGGGGGACGAGCAGTACTTC. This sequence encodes CSAGGDEQYF.